This T cell receptor beta chain was captured by sequencing in a study of T cell changes during pregnancy in multiple sclerosis. This CDR3 has 18 residues. V gave up 1 base and J gave up 2 bases; unmatched junction bases: 11. The germline V gene has CDR1 SGHDT and CDR2 YYEEEE. Measured with immunoSEQ multiplex PCR; TCRdb has only the in-frame clones, and not every one. The sample holds about 30,000 clones; 90% are singletons and the top ten take approximately 0.5%. This sequence joins TRBV5-6 and TRBJ2-1; 8 bases line up with TRBD2. This receptor was obtained from a female donor in good health, enrolled as a control in a pregnancy study. The source material was CD4+ T cells from peripheral blood mononuclear cells, sampled in the third trimester of pregnancy. In DNA, the CDR3 is TGTGCCAGCAGCTTGTCCCTAGCGGGCACTATAACCTACAATGAGCAGTTCTTC. Its protein product is CASSLSLAGTITYNEQFF.